The source of this T cell receptor beta chain is a study of blood T cell repertoires in COVID-19. TCRdb keeps only in-frame clones here, not all; method: immunoSEQ multiplex PCR. This sample has fewer than 100,000 clones; approximately 90% occur once, and the top ten carry 15%. Sequences were obtained from peripheral blood. The TCR originated in a human donor in a cohort sampled during active COVID-19.

The CDR3 DNA reads TGTGCCATCAAGTTTTCTCGGACAGGGGACACCGGGGAGCTGTTTTTT. Its translation is CAIKFSRTGDTGELFF. The chain uses TRBV10-3 and TRBJ2-2, with 9 positions matching TRBD1. Germline loops: CDR1 ENHRY, CDR2 SYGVKD. Trimming at V came to 7 bases and at J to 3 bases, leaving 9 bases not matched to a gene. The CDR3 totals 16 residues.